This is a list of T cell receptor beta chains from one sample in a study of blood T cell repertoires in COVID-19. This table comes from immunoSEQ multiplex PCR, and its TCRdb copy is limited to in-frame clones, with some not included. The data show 110,000 to 150,000 clones, 84% seen once. Sequenced material: PBMCs or T cells enriched from blood (not recorded which). These receptor sequences come from a man in his forties with acute COVID-19. The CDR3 runs from the conserved cysteine through the conserved F or W. D genes are given only for firm matches. Clone size is given for some rows only: seen once, a few or many times, or a class if the clone is expanded.

J gene	D gene	clone size	CDR3 length	V gene	CDR3 DNA	CDR3 protein
TRBJ1-2	NA	NA	13	TRBV28	TGTGCGATAAAGGCGTCGCGGGGCTATGGCTACACCTTC	CAIKASRGYGYTF
TRBJ1-5	NA	NA	13	TRBV19	TGTGCCAGTAGTGGGGGCACCAATCAGCCCCAGCATTTT	CASSGGTNQPQHF
TRBJ2-2	NA	NA	14	TRBV19	TGTGCCACAAGTTGGGCCAGGGAGGCCGGGGAGCTGTTTTTT	CATSWAREAGELFF
TRBJ2-1	NA	NA	14	TRBV7-9	TGTGCCAGCAGCTTAGAATCGCGCCACAATGAGCAGTTCTTC	CASSLESRHNEQFF
TRBJ2-5	NA	NA	17	TRBV4-1	TGCGCCAGCAGCTATCGACGGAGGGAAGACAAACAAGAGACCCAGTACTTC	CASSYRRREDKQETQYF
TRBJ2-2	NA	NA	14	TRBV28	TGTGCCAGCAGTCCCGGGGGTCCCGCCGGGGAGCTGTTTTTT	CASSPGGPAGELFF
TRBJ1-4	NA	NA	15	TRBV5-8	TGTGCCAGCAGCTTGGGGGTCGGCGGGAACGAAAAACTGTTTTTT	CASSLGVGGNEKLFF
TRBJ2-3	NA	NA	14	TRBV9	TGTGCCAGCAGCGTTAGCGCTAGCACAGATACGCAGTATTTT	CASSVSASTDTQYF
TRBJ1-4	TRBD1	NA	17	TRBV27	TGTGCCAGCAGGGTGTTGGAGGGGGCGACTTCTAATGAAAAACTGTTTTTT	CASRVLEGATSNEKLFF
TRBJ1-1	NA	NA	13	TRBV28	TGTGCCAGCAGTTACAGGGTTCGGACTGAAGCTTTCTTT	CASSYRVRTEAFF
TRBJ1-1	TRBD1	NA	15	TRBV3-1/TRBV3-2	TGTGCCAGCAGCCCCGCGGGCGACAGGGGGTCTGAAGCTTTCTTT	CASSPAGDRGSEAFF
TRBJ2-1	TRBD2	NA	16	TRBV13	TGTGCCAGCAGCCTCATGGGACTAGCGGGAGACAATGAGCAGTTCTTC	CASSLMGLAGDNEQFF
TRBJ2-2	TRBD1	NA	18	TRBV6-4	TGTGCCAGCTCGGTGTCGACAGGGGGCGTTCTTGGCACCGGGGAGCTGTTTTTT	CASSVSTGGVLGTGELFF
TRBJ1-1	NA	NA	14	TRBV28	TGTGCCAGCAGAGGGGGAGGGGACCAGCATGAAGCTTTCTTT	CASRGGGDQHEAFF
TRBJ1-5	NA	NA	13	TRBV30	TGTGCCTGGAGTATGGCCGGCAATCAGCCCCAGCATTTT	CAWSMAGNQPQHF
TRBJ2-7	NA	NA	14	TRBV6-5	TGTGCCAGCCGACGAGAGGAGGGGGCGCGCGAGCAGTACTTC	CASRREEGAREQYF
TRBJ2-7	NA	NA	11	TRBV10-3	TGTGCCACACAGAGTAACTACGAGCAGTACTTC	CATQSNYEQYF
TRBJ2-2	TRBD2	once	16	TRBV27	TGTGCCAGCAGTTTAAATGCGGGGGCGAACACCGGGGAGCTGTTTTTT	CASSLNAGANTGELFF
TRBJ1-6	NA	few	12	TRBV14	TGTGCCAGCAGCCCGGATAGACTCTCCCTCCACTTT	CASSPDRLSLHF
TRBJ1-4	TRBD1	NA	17	TRBV7-2	TGTGCCAGCAGCTTCTACACCCGGGACAGGAGATTCGAAAAACTGTTTTTT	CASSFYTRDRRFEKLFF
TRBJ1-6	TRBD1	NA	15	TRBV3-1/TRBV3-2	TGTGCCAGCAGCCAACTAGACAGGGACAATTCACCCCTCCACTTT	CASSQLDRDNSPLHF
TRBJ1-1	NA	once	15	TRBV6-5	TGTGCCAGCAGTTACTCCGCTTCGAAACTCACTGAAGCTTTCTTT	CASSYSASKLTEAFF
TRBJ2-7	TRBD1	few	13	TRBV6-5	TGTGCCAGCAGTACACAGGGGTCCTACGAGCAGTACTTC	CASSTQGSYEQYF
TRBJ2-1	TRBD1	NA	15	TRBV18	TGTGCCAGCTCACGTTTCCGGGACAGGGACAATGAGCAGTTCTTC	CASSRFRDRDNEQFF
TRBJ1-2	NA	NA	13	TRBV28	TGTGCCAGCAGCCTAAAGGGGCCTTATGGCTACACCTTC	CASSLKGPYGYTF
TRBJ2-3	NA	NA	14	TRBV7-8	TGTGCCAGCAGCTCAGAGGAATTCACAGATACGCAGTATTTT	CASSSEEFTDTQYF
TRBJ2-1	TRBD2	NA	15	TRBV11-3	TGTGCCAGCAGCCCCCGAGGACTAGGTTACAATGAGCAGTTCTTC	CASSPRGLGYNEQFF
TRBJ2-7	TRBD2	NA	18	TRBV5-1	TGCGCCAGCAGCGAATCGGCAGCGGGAGGGCCCTTCTCCTACGAGCAGTACTTC	CASSESAAGGPFSYEQYF
TRBJ1-2	TRBD1	NA	16	TRBV4-1	TGCGCCAGCAGCCAAGGTGGAAGGGGGCGCGGGTTTGGCTACACCTTC	CASSQGGRGRGFGYTF
TRBJ1-2	TRBD1	NA	15	TRBV3-1/TRBV3-2	TGTGCCAGCAGCCAAGATGGGACAGGGTACTCTGGCTACACCTTC	CASSQDGTGYSGYTF
TRBJ1-2	TRBD1	NA	14	TRBV5-1	TGCGCCAGCAGCCCTGGACAGGGAGTCTATGGCTACACCTTC	CASSPGQGVYGYTF
TRBJ1-4	NA	NA	18	TRBV4-3	TGCGCCAGCAGCCAAGATCCCAACAGGCTTTCAACTAATGAAAAACTGTTTTTT	CASSQDPNRLSTNEKLFF
TRBJ2-1	NA	NA	12	TRBV28	TGTGCCAGCACCCAGGGGGGAAATGAGCAGTTCTTC	CASTQGGNEQFF
TRBJ1-2	TRBD1	NA	13	TRBV18	TGTGCCAGCTCACCACAAGAGACAGGGGACTACACCTTC	CASSPQETGDYTF
TRBJ2-1	NA	once	13	TRBV29-1	TGCAGCGTTGGTCGGATACAGGGCAATGAGCAGTTCTTC	CSVGRIQGNEQFF
TRBJ2-3	TRBD1	NA	15	TRBV7-2	TGTGCCAGCAGCCAGGACAGGGGGTACACAGATACGCAGTATTTT	CASSQDRGYTDTQYF
TRBJ1-5	NA	NA	14	TRBV19	TGTGCCAGTAGATCGGGGGGCGCAGGGCAGCCCCAGCATTTT	CASRSGGAGQPQHF
TRBJ1-2	TRBD1	NA	17	TRBV5-1	TGCGCCAGCAGCGAGACCCCCGTCGGGACAGGGGGCGCCGGCTACACCTTC	CASSETPVGTGGAGYTF
TRBJ2-3	TRBD2	NA	16	TRBV3-1/TRBV3-2	TGTGCCAGCAGCCAGGGACTAGCGGACTACACAGATACGCAGTATTTT	CASSQGLADYTDTQYF
TRBJ2-3	NA	NA	18	TRBV11-3	TGTGCCAGCAGCTTAGGGGTTGGCGGGGATAGCGGCACAGATACGCAGTATTTT	CASSLGVGGDSGTDTQYF
TRBJ2-2	NA	NA	13	TRBV11-2	TGTGCCAGCAGCTCGACTAGAGCCGGGGAGCTGTTTTTT	CASSSTRAGELFF
TRBJ2-6	NA	NA	15	TRBV4-3	TGCGCCAGCAGCCAAGGTAGCTCTGGGGCCAACGTCCTGACTTTC	CASSQGSSGANVLTF
TRBJ1-6	NA	NA	18	TRBV11-2	TGTGCCAGCAGCTTCAGGGGCCAGCCAGCTCTATATAATTCACCCCTCCACTTT	CASSFRGQPALYNSPLHF
TRBJ2-1	TRBD1	NA	16	TRBV11-2	TGTGCCAGCAGCACTCAGGGGGCGAGCTCCTACAATGAGCAGTTCTTC	CASSTQGASSYNEQFF
TRBJ2-3	NA	NA	14	TRBV15	TGTGCCACCAGAGGCGCAGGGAACACAGATACGCAGTATTTT	CATRGAGNTDTQYF